This paragraph covers one TCR beta chain sequence. Its matching antigen is unknown. The same CDR3 arises from other DNA sequences in this sample as well. The record originates from a study of beta chain features in type 1 diabetes. Whole-study findings and limits: TCRB CDR3s were moderately but significantly shorter in Type 1 diabetes patients in all four CD4+ subsets. Fewer insertions but more deletions were seen at VDJ junctions in type 1 diabetes patients. Researchers could not determine here whether HLA type influences TCRB rearrangement.

The CDR3 length is 13 residues. Trimming removed 4 bases from V and 4 bases from J, with 10 bases in between. From germline, CDR1 is SNHLY and CDR2 FYNNEI. Sequenced material consisted of expressed TCRB transcripts (all of the isolated RNA was reverse transcribed). Clones were sequenced by immunoSEQ multiplex PCR, and TCRdb holds only the in-frame ones, with some missing. The repertoire holds 500,000 to 850,000 clones, with over 11% as singletons. The gene calls are TRBV2 and TRBJ1-2, with a possible D match to TRBD1 (5 bases). The sequence was obtained from a man between 18 and 29 years old with type 1 diabetes. The sample comprised naive CD4+ T cells from blood. Written as DNA, the CDR3 is TGTGCCAGCAGTGGTCAGGGACTCTATGGCTACACCTTC. Its translation: CASSGQGLYGYTF. The full variable domain, its missing parts supplied by reference TRBV2 and TRBJ1-2, is EPEVTQTPSHQVTQMGQEVILRCVPISNHLYFYWYRQILGQKVEFLVSFYNNEISEKSEIFDDQFSVERPDGSNFTLKIRSTKLEDSAMYFCASSGQGLYGYTFGSGTRLTVV.